This T cell receptor beta chain derives from a study of neurological immune-mediated disorders. Findings and caveats of the study: The level of TCR clonal expansion was highest in patients with HTLV-1-associated myelopathy and lowest in multiple sclerosis, where it fell below the level seen in healthy controls.

This clonotype showed up just a few times. No antigen is known for it. A 10-nucleotide random UMI tagged transcripts in template-switch 5'RACE cDNA synthesis. From 15-18 subjects, every sequencing run obtained over 180 million TCR-beta sequences. TCRdb re-derived calls from the 5' RACE reads in MiXCR, one entry per CDR3 protein. The data contain roughly 80,000 distinct CDR3 sequences, around a tenth of them singletons. It was blood bank volunteers in Maryland, USA who made up the healthy controls. The CDR3 is made up of 13 amino acids. V shed 8 bases and J shed 1 base, with 9 bases lying between them. Germline CDR1 KGHSH, CDR2 LQKENI.

The rearrangement joins TRBV18 to TRBJ2-1; a weak D match, TRBD2 (7 bases). The receptor was derived from a middle-aged man in good health. The material sequenced was PBMCs. The CDR3 DNA reads TGTGCCAGCAAGGGGGGGTCCTACAATGAGCAGTTCTTC. Translation gives CASKGGSYNEQFF.